This is a list of T cell receptor beta chains from one sample in a study of cytomegalovirus exposure and HLA in healthy donors. Clones were sequenced by immunoSEQ multiplex PCR, and TCRdb holds only the in-frame ones, with some missing. This sample has about 110,000 clones, with 70% to 85% found just once. The specimen sequenced was PBMCs. All receptors derive from a man aged 55-75 years in good health and CMV-seronegative. The CDR3 runs from the conserved cysteine through the conserved F or W. The D gene is left open where the match is weak. Where a row states a size, it is once, few, many or the class of an expanded clone; other rows omit it.

j_call clone_size d_call v_call cdr3_aa cdr3_nt
TRBJ2-5 . . TRBV7-9 CASSLSLRPGQLDRTQYF TGTGCCAGCAGCTTGTCCCTCCGCCCCGGACAGCTGGATCGGACCCAGTACTTC
TRBJ2-5 . TRBD2 TRBV7-9 CASSRTLAGALQETQYF TGTGCCAGCAGTCGAACACTAGCGGGGGCGCTCCAAGAGACCCAGTACTTC
TRBJ1-5 . . TRBV6-1 CASSEIAQAGGNQPQHF TGTGCCAGCAGTGAAATCGCACAGGCGGGGGGCAATCAGCCCCAGCATTTT
TRBJ2-1 . TRBD1 TRBV4-1 CASHGTGRNEQFF TGCGCCAGCCATGGGACAGGGCGGAATGAGCAGTTCTTC
TRBJ1-2 few . TRBV20-1 CSPPGGYTF TGCAGTCCCCCCGGGGGCTACACCTTC
TRBJ2-7 . . TRBV27 CASSFGRPNRAGADYEQYF TGTGCCAGCAGTTTCGGGAGGCCCAACAGGGCGGGGGCCGATTACGAGCAGTACTTC
TRBJ1-6 . . TRBV7-9 CASSPDRSAYNSPLHF TGTGCCAGCAGCCCCGACAGGTCAGCCTATAATTCACCCCTCCACTTT
TRBJ1-2 . . TRBV6-1 CASSEIKRRGDGYTF TGTGCCAGCAGTGAAATTAAAAGGAGGGGTGATGGCTACACCTTC
TRBJ1-6 . . TRBV6-5 CASRKPGANSPLHF TGTGCCAGCAGAAAGCCAGGGGCGAATTCACCCCTCCACTTT
TRBJ1-5 once TRBD1 TRBV14 CASSQERGGTGLLGPQHF TGTGCCAGCAGCCAAGAGAGGGGGGGGACAGGCCTCTTAGGGCCCCAGCATTTT
TRBJ2-3 once TRBD1 TRBV7-2 CASSPSRTGGDTQYF TGTGCCAGCAGCCCATCCCGGACAGGTGGAGATACGCAGTATTTT
TRBJ1-1 . . TRBV7-9 CASSLAGEGNTEAFF TGTGCCAGCAGCTTAGCGGGGGAGGGTAACACTGAAGCTTTCTTT
TRBJ2-2 . . TRBV20-1 CSARRVGELFF TGCAGTGCTAGACGGGTCGGGGAGCTGTTTTTT
TRBJ1-5 . . TRBV27 CASSPYSNQPQHF TGTGCCAGCAGCCCTTATAGCAATCAGCCCCAGCATTTT
TRBJ2-7 . TRBD1 TRBV6-1 CATLDYGQGSYEQYF TGTGCCACTCTTGATTATGGACAGGGTTCCTACGAGCAGTACTTC
TRBJ1-5 . . TRBV7-2 CASSLAGGQPDQPQHF TGTGCCAGCAGCTTAGCGGGGGGGCAGCCAGATCAGCCCCAGCATTTT
TRBJ1-3 . . TRBV18 CASSPRQAASGNTIYF TGTGCCAGCTCACCCCGACAGGCGGCCTCTGGAAACACCATATATTTT
TRBJ2-7 . TRBD1 TRBV6-1 CASSVQGLSSYEQYF TGTGCCAGCAGTGTACAGGGGTTGAGTTCCTACGAGCAGTACTTC
TRBJ2-4 . . TRBV6-6 CASSYGPGGQNIQYF TGTGCCAGCAGTTACGGGCCCGGGGGGCAAAACATTCAGTACTTC
TRBJ1-1 . . TRBV7-3 CASSPNEAAEAFF TGTGCCAGCAGCCCAAACGAGGCCGCTGAAGCTTTCTTT
TRBJ2-1 . . TRBV2 CASSLQGGEQFF TGTGCCAGCAGTCTACAAGGAGGTGAGCAGTTCTTC
TRBJ2-7 . TRBD2 TRBV6-6 CASSYSSGAGGSAQYF TGTGCCAGCAGTTACTCGTCCGGAGCGGGGGGTTCGGCGCAGTACTTC
TRBJ1-2 . TRBD1 TRBV19 CASSSRWDRGEKWRGYTF TGTGCCAGTAGTTCAAGATGGGACAGGGGCGAGAAATGGCGGGGCTACACCTTC
TRBJ2-5 . . TRBV5-1 CASSPQGHETQYF TGCGCCAGCAGCCCCCAAGGACACGAGACCCAGTACTTC
TRBJ1-5 . TRBD1 TRBV4-3 CASSQDLTTGGLPQHF TGCGCCAGCAGCCAAGACCTAACCACAGGGGGCTTGCCCCAGCATTTT
TRBJ2-5 . TRBD2 TRBV4-3 CASSQDISGLAGGGKTQYF TGCGCCAGCAGCCAAGACATTTCGGGACTAGCGGGGGGCGGTAAGACCCAGTACTTC
TRBJ2-1 few TRBD2 TRBV7-2 CASSLSGTSSVAEQFF TGTGCCAGCAGCCTCTCCGGGACTAGCTCTGTTGCTGAGCAGTTCTTC
TRBJ2-3 . TRBD2 TRBV9 CASSVRGETSVADTQYF TGTGCCAGCAGCGTCCGGGGGGAGACTTCGGTAGCAGATACGCAGTATTTT
TRBJ2-7 . . TRBV13 CASSLRQGPVPYEQYF TGTGCCAGCAGCCTGCGACAAGGCCCCGTACCCTACGAGCAGTACTTC
TRBJ2-6 . . TRBV25-1 CASTGGQRLSGANVLTF TGTGCCAGCACAGGTGGACAGAGGCTCTCTGGGGCCAACGTCCTGACTTTC
TRBJ2-5 . . TRBV5-4 CASSLDPGQETQYF TGTGCCAGCAGCTTGGATCCCGGCCAAGAGACCCAGTACTTC
TRBJ1-5 . TRBD1 TRBV5-6 CASSLVETGNQPQHF TGTGCCAGCAGCTTGGTTGAGACAGGGAATCAGCCCCAGCATTTT
TRBJ1-2 . TRBD1 TRBV7-2 CASSLTGTDTNYGYTF TGTGCCAGCAGCTTAACCGGGACAGATACTAACTATGGCTACACCTTC
TRBJ1-5 . . TRBV18 CASSLGGALDQPQHF TGTGCCAGCTCACTTGGGGGGGCGTTAGATCAGCCCCAGCATTTT